A single sample is the source of the 9 T cell receptor beta chains below, sequenced in a study of cytomegalovirus exposure and HLA in healthy donors. This PCR relied on a set of 60 Vbeta primers and 13 Jbeta primers. The method was immunoSEQ multiplex PCR; TCRdb's version includes in-frame clones alone and lacks a portion of them. The table lists approximately 170,000 clones, around 82% of them singletons. The sequenced material came from PBMCs. These receptors were collected from a male donor in good health and CMV-seronegative.

The DNA of the CDR3 is TGTGCCAGCAGCCCAGGACAGGGCGATACGCAGTATTTT. Encoded protein: CASSPGQGDTQYF. V and J are TRBV7-2 and TRBJ2-3, with 8 bases aligning to TRBD1. Unmatched junction bases numbered 4, after V lost 5 bases and J lost 6 bases. CDR1 and CDR2 from the germline V gene are SGHTA and FQGNSA. The CDR3 extends over 13 amino acids. Supplemented by reference TRBV7-2 and TRBJ2-3, the full variable domain reads GAGVSQSPSNKVTEKGKDVELRCDPISGHTALYWYRQSLGQGLEFLIYFQGNSAPDKSGLPSDRFSAERTGGSVSTLTIQRTQQEDSAVYLCASSPGQGDTQYFGPGTRLTVL.

The chain recombines TRBV6-6 with TRBJ2-7; unclear D gene. Deletions cut 2 bases from V and 4 bases from J, with 6 bases between. Germline CDR1 is MNHNY and CDR2 is SVGAGI (reference sequence). This CDR3 contains 12 residues. The CDR3 DNA follows: TGTGCCAGCAGTTACGCGTCTTACGAGCAGTACTTC. This translates into CASSYASYEQYF.

V and J are TRBV5-1 and TRBJ2-2; possible D gene TRBD1, 5 bases. The CDR3 spans 16 residues. Trimming stripped 0 bases from V and 4 bases from J, with 13 bases between. Germline values: CDR1 SGHRS, CDR2 YFSETQ. The CDR3 is CASSLAVTGGTGELFF. DNA for the CDR3: TGCGCCAGCAGCTTGGCCGTAACAGGTGGCACCGGGGAGCTGTTTTTT.

V usage is TRBV11-3 and J usage is TRBJ1-5; D is unresolved. Trimming stripped 0 bases from V and 2 bases from J, with 20 bases between. This CDR3 comprises 19 residues. Germline loops: CDR1 SGHNT, CDR2 YENEEA. CDR3 coding DNA: TGTGCCAGCAGCTTAGATAATTACCCCCCGGGTAAGGGCAATCAGCCCCAGCATTTT. Protein: CASSLDNYPPGKGNQPQHF.

The chain carries TRBV10-2 and TRBJ1-2; maybe TRBD1 (6 bases). Germline V gives CDR1 WSHSY, CDR2 SAAADI. The V end was cut by 6 bases, the J end by 8 bases, with 13 bases between. The CDR3 runs 12 residues. CDR3 sequence (DNA): TGCGCCAGCAGAAAGGACAGCCTCGGCTACACCTTC. It specifies CASRKDSLGYTF.

CDR3 DNA: TGTGCCAGCAGTGACTCGTCGGGGTGGGCCAGCACGCAGTATTTT. Amino acid sequence: CASSDSSGWASTQYF. The rearrangement uses TRBV6-4 and TRBJ2-3; a possible D gene is TRBD2 (5 bases). Germline-derived CDR1 and CDR2 are MRHNA and SNTAGT. The V gene lost 0 bases and the J gene lost 9 bases, with 16 bases spanning the gap. This CDR3 has 15 amino acids.

This clone was recorded a few times. This chain links TRBV7-3 with TRBJ2-2, with D possibly being TRBD2 (5 bases). Germline V CDR1 and CDR2: SGHTA, FQGTGA. This CDR3 region has 15 residues. Trimming took off 4 bases at V and 6 bases at J, with 15 bases between the two ends. This CDR3 reads CASSSFGILSGELFF. The CDR3 DNA reads TGTGCCAGCAGCTCATTCGGGATCCTTTCCGGGGAGCTGTTTTTT.

The gene calls are TRBV6-5 and TRBJ2-1, with 11 bases aligning to TRBD2. The CDR3 covers 14 residues. After removal of 8 bases from V and 3 bases from J, the junction contained 3 bases not matched to a gene. The germline CDR1 and CDR2 sequences are MNHEY and SVGAGI. The DNA of the CDR3 is TGTGCCAGCGCACTAGCGGGAGTCTACAATGAGCAGTTCTTC. Its protein product is CASALAGVYNEQFF.

The J gene is TRBJ1-3, the V gene TRBV10-3, with 7 nucleotides matching TRBD1. After removal of 10 bases from V and 3 bases from J, the junction contained 9 bases not matched to a gene. The CDR3 extends over 14 amino acids. Germline V lookup: CDR1 ENHRY, CDR2 SYGVKD. CDR3 DNA: TGTGCCACGGGCGACAGGGATGGTGGAAACACCATATATTTT. Translation gives CATGDRDGGNTIYF.